The clone carrying this T cell receptor beta chain was seen ten or more times. This record comes from a study of T cells after yellow fever vaccination. The length of the CDR3 is 15 residues. Per the germline V gene, CDR1 is DFQATT and CDR2 is SNEGSKA (reference sequence). The junction had 4 bases not matched to a gene; V was cut back by 3 bases and J by 0 bases. Via MiXCR, TCRdb re-called the 5' RACE reads, giving one row per CDR3 protein. The data contain roughly 50,000 distinct CDR3 sequences, about 7.4% of them singletons. This chain links TRBV20-1 with TRBJ2-3, with 9 bases aligning to TRBD2. The receptor was isolated from a man younger than 35 who received the YFV17D yellow fever vaccine. The sample consisted of CD8+ T cells sorted from PBMCs, taken roughly 15 days after the first yellow fever vaccination. CDR3 nucleotides: TGCAGTGCTAGTTTCCTAGCGGGGAGCACAGATACGCAGTATTTT. It yields the protein CSASFLAGSTDTQYF.